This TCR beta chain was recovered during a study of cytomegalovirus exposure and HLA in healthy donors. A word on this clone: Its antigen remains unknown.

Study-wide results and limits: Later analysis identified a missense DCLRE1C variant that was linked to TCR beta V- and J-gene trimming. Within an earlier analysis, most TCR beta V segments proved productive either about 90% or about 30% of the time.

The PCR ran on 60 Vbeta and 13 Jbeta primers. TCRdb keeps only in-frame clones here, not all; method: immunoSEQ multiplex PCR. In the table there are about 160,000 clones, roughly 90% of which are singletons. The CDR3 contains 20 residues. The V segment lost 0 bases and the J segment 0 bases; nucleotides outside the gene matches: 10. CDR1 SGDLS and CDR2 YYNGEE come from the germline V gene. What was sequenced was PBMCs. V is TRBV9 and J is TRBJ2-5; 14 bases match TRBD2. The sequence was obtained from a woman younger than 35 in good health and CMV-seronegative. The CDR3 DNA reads TGTGCCAGCAGCGTAGCTACGGGTGGACTAGCGGGGGGTTACCAAGAGACCCAGTACTTC. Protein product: CASSVATGGLAGGYQETQYF.